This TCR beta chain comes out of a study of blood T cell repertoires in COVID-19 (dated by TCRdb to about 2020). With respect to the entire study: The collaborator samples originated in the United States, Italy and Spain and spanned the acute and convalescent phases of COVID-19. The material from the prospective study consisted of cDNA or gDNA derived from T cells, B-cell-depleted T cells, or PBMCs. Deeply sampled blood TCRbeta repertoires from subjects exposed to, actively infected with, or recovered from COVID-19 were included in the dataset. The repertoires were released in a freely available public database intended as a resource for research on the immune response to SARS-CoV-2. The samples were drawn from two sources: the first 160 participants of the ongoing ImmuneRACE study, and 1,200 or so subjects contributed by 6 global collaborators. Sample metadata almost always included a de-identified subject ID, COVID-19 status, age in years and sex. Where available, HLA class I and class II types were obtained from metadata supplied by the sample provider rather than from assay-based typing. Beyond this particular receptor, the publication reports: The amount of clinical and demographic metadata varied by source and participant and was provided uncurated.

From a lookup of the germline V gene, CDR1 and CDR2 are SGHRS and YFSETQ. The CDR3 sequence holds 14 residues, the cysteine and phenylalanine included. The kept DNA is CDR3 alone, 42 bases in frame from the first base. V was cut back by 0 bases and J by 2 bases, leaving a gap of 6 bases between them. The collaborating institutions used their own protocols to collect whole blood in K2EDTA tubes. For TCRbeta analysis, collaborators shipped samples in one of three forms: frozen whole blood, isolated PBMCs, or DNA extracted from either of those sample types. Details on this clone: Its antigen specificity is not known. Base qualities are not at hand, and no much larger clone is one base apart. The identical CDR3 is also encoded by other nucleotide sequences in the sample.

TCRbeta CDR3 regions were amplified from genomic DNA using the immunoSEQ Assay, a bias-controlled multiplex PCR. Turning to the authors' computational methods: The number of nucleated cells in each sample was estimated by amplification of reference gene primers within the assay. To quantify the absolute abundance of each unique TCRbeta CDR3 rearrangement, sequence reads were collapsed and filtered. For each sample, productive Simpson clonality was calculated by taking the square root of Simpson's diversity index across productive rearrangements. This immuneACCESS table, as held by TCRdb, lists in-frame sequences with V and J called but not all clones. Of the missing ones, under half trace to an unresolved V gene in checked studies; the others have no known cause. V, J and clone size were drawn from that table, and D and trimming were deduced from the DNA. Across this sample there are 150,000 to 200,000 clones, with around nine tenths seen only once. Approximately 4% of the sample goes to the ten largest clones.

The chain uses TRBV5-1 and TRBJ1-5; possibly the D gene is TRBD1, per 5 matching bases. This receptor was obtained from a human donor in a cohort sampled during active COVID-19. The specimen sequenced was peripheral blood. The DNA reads TGCGCCAGCAGCTTGGAAGGGGGCAATCAGCCCCAGCATTTT. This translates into CASSLEGGNQPQHF.